These T cell receptor beta chains were read from a single sample in a study of cytomegalovirus exposure and HLA in healthy donors. Profiled with immunoSEQ multiplex PCR; TCRdb holds only in-frame clones, not every one. Among about 160,000 clones listed, roughly 84% were seen once. The sample consisted of PBMCs. All receptors derive from a male donor in good health and CMV-seronegative. Each CDR3 is given with its conserved first and last residue. The order of the fields is J gene, CDR3 length, clone size, D gene, V gene, CDR3 protein, CDR3 DNA. A D gene is named only where the DNA matches it firmly. Size is stated for part of the rows, as once, few or many counts, or as a class when the clone is expanded.

j_call: TRBJ2-1
cdr3_length: 13
clone_size: few
d_call: TRBD2
v_call: TRBV5-6
cdr3_aa: CASSWTSGNEQFF
cdr3_nt: TGTGCCAGCAGCTGGACTAGCGGCAATGAGCAGTTCTTC

j_call: TRBJ1-2
cdr3_length: 15
clone_size: few
d_call: TRBD1
v_call: TRBV12-5
cdr3_aa: CASGSQPRTGWEVTF
cdr3_nt: TGTGCTAGTGGTTCCCAGCCCCGGACAGGGTGGGAAGTGACCTTC

j_call: TRBJ1-1
cdr3_length: 15
clone_size: .
d_call: .
v_call: TRBV6-5
cdr3_aa: CASSRPGHWNTEAFF
cdr3_nt: TGTGCCAGCAGTCGCCCCGGACACTGGAACACTGAAGCTTTCTTT

j_call: TRBJ2-7
cdr3_length: 12
clone_size: .
d_call: .
v_call: TRBV2
cdr3_aa: CATSDRTYEQYF
cdr3_nt: TGTGCCACTTCGGACAGAACCTACGAGCAGTACTTC

j_call: TRBJ2-1
cdr3_length: 15
clone_size: .
d_call: TRBD2
v_call: TRBV4-3
cdr3_aa: CASSLLAGEANEQFF
cdr3_nt: TGCGCCAGCAGCCTACTAGCGGGAGAGGCCAATGAGCAGTTCTTC

j_call: TRBJ2-2
cdr3_length: 15
clone_size: .
d_call: TRBD1
v_call: TRBV5-1
cdr3_aa: CASSRPGQGNGELFF
cdr3_nt: TGCGCCAGCAGCAGACCGGGACAGGGGAACGGGGAGCTGTTTTTT

j_call: TRBJ2-2
cdr3_length: 14
clone_size: .
d_call: .
v_call: TRBV11-3
cdr3_aa: CASSSGTLGGELFF
cdr3_nt: TGTGCCAGCAGCTCTGGGACACTTGGCGGGGAGCTGTTTTTT

j_call: TRBJ2-3
cdr3_length: 14
clone_size: .
d_call: .
v_call: TRBV6-5
cdr3_aa: CASSKFGGTDTQYF
cdr3_nt: TGTGCCAGCAGCAAGTTCGGTGGCACAGATACGCAGTATTTT

j_call: TRBJ2-7
cdr3_length: 13
clone_size: .
d_call: TRBD2
v_call: TRBV19
cdr3_aa: CASSIQAGDEQYF
cdr3_nt: TGTGCCAGTAGTATCCAAGCGGGAGACGAGCAGTACTTC

j_call: TRBJ1-5
cdr3_length: 16
clone_size: .
d_call: TRBD1
v_call: TRBV5-5
cdr3_aa: CASSNRGQGLFQPQHF
cdr3_nt: TGTGCCAGCAGCAATAGAGGACAGGGATTATTTCAGCCCCAGCATTTT

j_call: TRBJ2-7
cdr3_length: 14
clone_size: .
d_call: TRBD1
v_call: TRBV30
cdr3_aa: CAWDFGTGYYEQYF
cdr3_nt: TGTGCCTGGGATTTTGGGACAGGATACTACGAGCAGTACTTC

j_call: TRBJ2-1
cdr3_length: 15
clone_size: .
d_call: TRBD2
v_call: TRBV19
cdr3_aa: CASSAGLAENNEQFF
cdr3_nt: TGTGCCAGTAGTGCCGGACTAGCGGAAAACAATGAGCAGTTCTTC

j_call: TRBJ2-2
cdr3_length: 14
clone_size: .
d_call: TRBD1
v_call: TRBV28
cdr3_aa: CASSVTGSGGELFF
cdr3_nt: TGTGCCAGCAGTGTGACAGGGTCGGGCGGGGAGCTGTTTTTT

j_call: TRBJ1-1
cdr3_length: 19
clone_size: .
d_call: TRBD1
v_call: TRBV10-3
cdr3_aa: CAISDYRRDRAEGNTEAFF
cdr3_nt: TGTGCCATCAGTGACTACCGCCGGGACAGGGCCGAGGGGAACACTGAAGCTTTCTTT

j_call: TRBJ2-1
cdr3_length: 18
clone_size: .
d_call: .
v_call: TRBV4-1
cdr3_aa: CASSLRETTTAIYNEQFF
cdr3_nt: TGCGCCAGCAGCCTACGGGAAACAACAACGGCGATCTACAATGAGCAGTTCTTC

j_call: TRBJ1-5
cdr3_length: 13
clone_size: .
d_call: .
v_call: TRBV2
cdr3_aa: CASSEAPGQPQHF
cdr3_nt: TGTGCCAGCAGTGAAGCTCCCGGTCAGCCCCAGCATTTT

j_call: TRBJ1-1
cdr3_length: 14
clone_size: few
d_call: .
v_call: TRBV14
cdr3_aa: CASSQGGMNTEAFF
cdr3_nt: TGTGCCAGCAGCCAGGGGGGGATGAACACTGAAGCTTTCTTT

j_call: TRBJ2-1
cdr3_length: 12
clone_size: .
d_call: TRBD2
v_call: TRBV6-5
cdr3_aa: CASGLADNEQFF
cdr3_nt: TGTGCCAGCGGACTAGCGGACAATGAGCAGTTCTTC

j_call: TRBJ2-7
cdr3_length: 16
clone_size: .
d_call: TRBD2
v_call: TRBV5-4
cdr3_aa: CASSTTVEGGLAGQYF
cdr3_nt: TGTGCCAGCAGTACAACCGTGGAGGGAGGACTAGCGGGGCAGTACTTC

j_call: TRBJ1-5
cdr3_length: 15
clone_size: .
d_call: .
v_call: TRBV6-1
cdr3_aa: CASSVVGAGNQPQHF
cdr3_nt: TGTGCCAGCAGTGTCGTTGGGGCAGGCAATCAGCCCCAGCATTTT

j_call: TRBJ1-1
cdr3_length: 11
clone_size: .
d_call: .
v_call: TRBV7-6
cdr3_aa: CASVGGTEAFF
cdr3_nt: TGTGCCTCAGTAGGGGGCACTGAAGCTTTCTTT

j_call: TRBJ1-4
cdr3_length: 17
clone_size: few
d_call: TRBD1
v_call: TRBV5-6
cdr3_aa: CASSIGVRGLINEKLFF
cdr3_nt: TGTGCCAGCAGCATTGGCGTCAGGGGGCTGATTAATGAAAAACTGTTTTTT

j_call: TRBJ2-7
cdr3_length: 15
clone_size: .
d_call: .
v_call: TRBV11-1
cdr3_aa: CASSLGRDGPYEQYF
cdr3_nt: TGTGCCAGCAGCTTAGGGAGGGACGGACCCTACGAGCAGTACTTC

j_call: TRBJ1-2
cdr3_length: 13
clone_size: .
d_call: .
v_call: TRBV6-5
cdr3_aa: CASSNRGNYGYTF
cdr3_nt: TGTGCCAGCAGCAACAGAGGGAACTATGGCTACACCTTC

j_call: TRBJ1-1
cdr3_length: 14
clone_size: .
d_call: .
v_call: TRBV19
cdr3_aa: CASSMLATSTEAFF
cdr3_nt: TGTGCCAGTAGTATGTTAGCCACTAGCACTGAAGCTTTCTTT

j_call: TRBJ2-1
cdr3_length: 17
clone_size: .
d_call: TRBD2
v_call: TRBV7-8
cdr3_aa: CASSLQTGSGLGNEQFF
cdr3_nt: TGTGCCAGCAGCTTACAAACCGGCTCCGGACTAGGCAATGAGCAGTTCTTC